This TCR beta chain was identified in a study of blood T cell repertoires in COVID-19 (TCRdb year 2020). For the wider study: The collaborator samples originated in the United States, Italy and Spain and spanned the acute and convalescent phases of COVID-19. Samples were obtained from the ongoing ImmuneRACE study (first 160 participants) and from about 1,300 subjects provided by 6 global collaborators. Where available, HLA class I and class II types were taken from metadata supplied by the sample provider and were not determined by assay-based typing. The repertoires were released in a freely available public database intended as a resource for research on the immune response to SARS-CoV-2. The prospective study material was composed of cDNA or gDNA derived from T cells, B-cell-depleted T cells, or PBMCs. Subjects who had been exposed to COVID-19, were actively infected with it, or had recovered from it provided the deeply sampled blood TCRbeta repertoires that made up the dataset. A de-identified subject ID, COVID-19 status, age in years and sex were almost always included in the sample metadata.

The CDR3 has 15 amino acids, counting the end cysteine and phenylalanine. Only CDR3 DNA remains: 45 bases, in frame from the first base. CDR1 and CDR2 are read off the germline V gene (reference sequence) as MNHEY and SMNVEV. The trim is 4 bases for V and 3 bases for J, with a gap of 12 bases between the germline ends. The immunoSEQ Assay, a bias-controlled multiplex PCR, was used to amplify TCRbeta CDR3 regions from genomic DNA. The published analysis was carried out like this. Nucleated cell counts per sample were estimated from amplification of reference gene primers within the assay. Sequence reads were collapsed and filtered to measure the absolute abundance of every unique TCRbeta CDR3 rearrangement. Productive Simpson clonality was computed per sample as the square root of Simpson's diversity index over productive rearrangements. TCRdb mirrors the immuneACCESS table, restricted to in-frame sequences. Some clones are absent from its copies; in checked studies, under half trace to an unresolved V gene, and the reason for the others is unknown. V, J and clone size derive from that table, while D and trimming were established from the DNA sequence. This sample lists 35,000 to 45,000 clones; 70% to 90% were detected once. The ten top clones hold around 2.3% of the sample.

Points on this clone: Its antigen target is currently unknown. Per-base quality was not reported, and no clone a single base away is much larger than it.

Study-wide findings and limitations: How much clinical and demographic metadata was included differed by source and by participant, and the metadata was provided uncurated.

The collaborating institutions used their own protocols to collect whole blood in K2EDTA tubes. For TCRbeta analysis, collaborator samples were shipped as frozen whole blood, as isolated PBMCs, or as DNA extracted from either sample type. Sequencing was performed on peripheral blood. The clonotype originates from a human donor in a cohort sampled during active COVID-19. The chain is made from TRBV27 and TRBJ2-2; the D gene remains uncertain. Here is the DNA: TGTGCCAGCAGTTCCCTGACATATTACACCGGGGAGCTGTTTTTT. Translated, this is CASSSLTYYTGELFF.